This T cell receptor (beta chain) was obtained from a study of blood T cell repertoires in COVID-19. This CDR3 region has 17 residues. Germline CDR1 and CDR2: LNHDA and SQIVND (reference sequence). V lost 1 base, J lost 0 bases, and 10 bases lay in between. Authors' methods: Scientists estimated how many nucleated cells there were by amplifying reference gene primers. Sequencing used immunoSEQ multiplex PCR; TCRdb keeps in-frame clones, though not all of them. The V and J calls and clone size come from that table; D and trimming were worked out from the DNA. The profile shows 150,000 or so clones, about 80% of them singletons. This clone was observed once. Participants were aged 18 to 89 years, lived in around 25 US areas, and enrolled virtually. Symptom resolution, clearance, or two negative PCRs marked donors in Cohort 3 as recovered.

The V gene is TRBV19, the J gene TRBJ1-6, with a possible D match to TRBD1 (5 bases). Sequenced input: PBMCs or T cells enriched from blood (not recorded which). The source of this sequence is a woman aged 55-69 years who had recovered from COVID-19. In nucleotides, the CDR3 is TGTGCCAGTAGTATAGTCTCCGGGGGCTCCTATAATTCACCCCTCCACTTT. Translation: CASSIVSGGSYNSPLHF. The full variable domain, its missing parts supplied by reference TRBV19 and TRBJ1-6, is DGGITQSPKYLFRKEGQNVTLSCEQNLNHDAMYWYRQDPGQGLRLIYYSQIVNDFQKGDIAEGYSVSREKKESFPLTVTSAQKNPTAFYLCASSIVSGGSYNSPLHFGNGTRLTVT.